A selection of T cell receptor beta chains follows, all from one sample in a study of T cells after yellow fever vaccination. TCRdb itself ran the 5' RACE reads through MiXCR, one entry per CDR3 protein. The profile shows nearly 350,000 distinct CDR3 sequences, about 7.8% of them singletons. This specimen consisted of PBMCs, obtained 35 to 50 days after the first yellow fever vaccination. These receptors all come from a man aged 18 to 29 who received the YFV17D yellow fever vaccine. CDR3s include the opening cysteine and the closing phenylalanine or tryptophan. The D gene is left open where the match is weak. The size entry is marked missing in some rows and otherwise reads once, few, many or a size class.

abundance,j_gene,v_gene,d_gene,CDR3aa,CDR3nt
many,TRBJ2-3,TRBV3-1,.,CASSQDPGNPLQYF,TGTGCCAGCAGCCAAGACCCCGGGAATCCTTTGCAGTATTTT
many,TRBJ2-4,TRBV9,.,CASSPGSFENIQYF,TGTGCCAGCAGCCCCGGGTCTTTCGAAAACATTCAGTACTTC
.,TRBJ2-3,TRBV6-5,TRBD2,CASSYGLAGPDTQYF,TGTGCCAGCAGTTACGGACTAGCGGGGCCAGATACGCAGTATTTT
many,TRBJ1-2,TRBV7-2,.,CASSPQGNSGYTF,TGTGCCAGCAGCCCTCAGGGGAATTCTGGCTACACCTTC
few,TRBJ1-5,TRBV7-2,.,CASSSRPDQPQHF,TGTGCCAGCAGCTCCCGGCCTGATCAGCCCCAGCATTTT
few,TRBJ1-1,TRBV9,.,CASSVGEGLTNTEAFF,TGTGCCAGCAGCGTAGGGGAGGGGCTAACGAACACTGAAGCTTTCTTT
many,TRBJ2-2,TRBV11-2,.,CASSLDPSGSGELFF,TGTGCCAGCAGCTTAGATCCGAGTGGGTCCGGGGAGCTGTTTTTT
few,TRBJ2-1,TRBV30,.,CAWSKLGGSYNEQFF,TGTGCCTGGAGTAAACTAGGTGGATCCTACAATGAGCAGTTCTTC
.,TRBJ2-5,TRBV6-1,TRBD2,CASSENPSGQETQYF,TGTGCCAGCAGTGAAAACCCTAGCGGACAAGAGACCCAGTACTTC
many,TRBJ2-5,TRBV9,.,CASSNQETQYF,TGTGCCAGCAGTAACCAAGAGACCCAGTACTTC
few,TRBJ2-1,TRBV19,TRBD1,CASRPGQVFNEQFF,TGTGCCAGTAGGCCGGGACAGGTGTTTAATGAGCAGTTCTTC
few,TRBJ1-6,TRBV2,.,CASQADESNSPLHF,TGTGCCAGCCAGGCGGACGAATCCAATTCACCCCTCCACTTT
.,TRBJ2-3,TRBV20-1,TRBD1,CSARDLGQGAPDTQYF,TGCAGTGCTAGAGATCTGGGGCAGGGGGCGCCCGATACGCAGTATTTT
few,TRBJ1-3,TRBV4-1,.,CASRGEENPGNTIYF,TGCGCCAGCAGGGGGGAAGAGAATCCTGGAAACACCATATATTTT
few,TRBJ1-6,TRBV6-2/TRBV6-3,.,CASLSLVNRQSDNSPLHF,TGTGCCAGCCTTTCCTTGGTAAATCGACAGAGCGATAATTCACCCCTCCACTTT
many,TRBJ2-3,TRBV12-3/TRBV12-4,.,CASSLYSRTDTQYF,TGTGCCAGCAGTTTGTACAGTCGCACAGATACGCAGTATTTT
.,TRBJ1-1,TRBV4-3,TRBD1,CASSPHTGGNTEAFF,TGCGCCAGCAGCCCCCATACAGGGGGTAACACTGAAGCTTTCTTT
.,TRBJ2-7,TRBV21-1,.,CASSKGGGAYEQYF,TGTGCCAGCAGCAAAGGGGGGGGCGCCTACGAGCAGTACTTC
few,TRBJ2-5,TRBV7-9,TRBD2,CASRPSGGALETQYF,TGTGCCAGCAGGCCCAGCGGGGGGGCATTGGAGACCCAGTACTTC
many,TRBJ2-7,TRBV18,TRBD1,CASSPGTGGFYEQYF,TGTGCCAGCTCACCTGGGACAGGGGGCTTCTACGAGCAGTACTTC
few,TRBJ2-7,TRBV3-1,.,CASSANRKAIREQYF,TGTGCCAGCAGTGCAAATCGAAAGGCTATCCGCGAGCAGTACTTC
few,TRBJ2-3,TRBV20-1,.,CSAGGRSGGTDTQYF,TGCAGTGCCGGGGGCAGGTCCGGGGGCACAGATACGCAGTATTTT
many,TRBJ2-7,TRBV6-6,TRBD2,CASTGTSGEQYF,TGTGCCAGCACCGGGACTAGCGGAGAGCAGTACTTC
few,TRBJ1-1,TRBV12-3/TRBV12-4,TRBD1,CASTRQGRNTEAFF,TGTGCCAGCACCCGACAGGGCCGGAACACTGAAGCTTTCTTT
.,TRBJ2-1,TRBV4-3,.,CASSQTPGRGGSNEQFF,TGCGCCAGCAGCCAGACGCCGGGGAGGGGGGGATCTAATGAGCAGTTCTTC
.,TRBJ2-7,TRBV7-2,TRBD1,CASSLGTGGKQYF,TGTGCCAGCAGCTTAGGGACAGGGGGTAAGCAGTACTTC
few,TRBJ1-5,TRBV21-1,.,CASSKSQPQHF,TGTGCCAGCAGCAAGTCTCAGCCCCAGCATTTT
few,TRBJ2-2,TRBV5-1,.,CASSPGPDTGELFF,TGCGCCAGCAGCCCGGGCCCGGACACCGGGGAGCTGTTTTTT
.,TRBJ2-2,TRBV7-2,.,CASSSVTHLANTGELFF,TGTGCCAGCAGCTCCGTGACACATCTCGCGAACACCGGGGAGCTGTTTTTT
few,TRBJ2-1,TRBV20-1,.,CSAEANGGAYYNEQFF,TGCAGTGCTGAGGCTAATGGAGGGGCATACTACAATGAGCAGTTCTTC
.,TRBJ1-3,TRBV12-3/TRBV12-4,.,CASSEQVGNTIYF,TGTGCCAGCAGTGAACAGGTTGGAAACACCATATATTTT
few,TRBJ2-2,TRBV4-1,TRBD1,CASSQEIDRDTGELFF,TGCGCCAGCAGCCAAGAAATTGACAGGGACACCGGGGAGCTGTTTTTT
.,TRBJ2-5,TRBV6-5,TRBD2,CASSSGLAGYQETQYF,TGTGCCAGCAGTTCCGGACTAGCGGGGTACCAAGAGACCCAGTACTTC
few,TRBJ1-2,TRBV7-8,.,CASSPGRSNYGYTF,TGTGCCAGCAGCCCGGGACGGAGTAACTATGGCTACACCTTC
few,TRBJ2-7,TRBV20-1,.,CSARSRQAHEQYF,TGCAGTGCTAGGTCTCGACAGGCCCACGAGCAGTACTTC
few,TRBJ2-3,TRBV7-2,TRBD2,CASSRSAGGASTDTQYF,TGTGCCAGCAGCCGATCAGCCGGGGGGGCTAGCACAGATACGCAGTATTTT
.,TRBJ2-5,TRBV5-1,TRBD2,CASSSRSPILAGGQETQYF,TGCGCCAGCAGCTCCAGATCGCCGATTCTAGCGGGGGGTCAAGAGACCCAGTACTTC
.,TRBJ2-1,TRBV4-3,.,CASSSRRGGSKSSYNEQFF,TGCGCCAGCAGTAGCAGAAGGGGGGGGTCGAAGAGCTCCTACAATGAGCAGTTCTTC
few,TRBJ2-5,TRBV5-5,.,CASSQPGQSRGETQYF,TGTGCCAGCAGCCAACCAGGACAGTCTAGGGGGGAGACCCAGTACTTC
many,TRBJ2-1,TRBV4-1,.,CASSQDEGIMTGSKGQFF,TGCGCCAGCAGCCAAGACGAGGGGATTATGACGGGCTCCAAGGGGCAGTTCTTC
.,TRBJ2-1,TRBV29-1,.,CSVVYFNEQFF,TGCAGCGTTGTCTATTTTAATGAGCAGTTCTTC
few,TRBJ2-6,TRBV29-1,TRBD1,CSVMGQGNSGANVLTF,TGCAGCGTGATGGGACAGGGGAACTCTGGGGCCAACGTCCTGACTTTC
.,TRBJ1-2,TRBV10-3,.,CAITAGGFGYTF,TGTGCCATCACGGCGGGGGGCTTTGGCTACACCTTC
few,TRBJ2-5,TRBV7-8,TRBD2,CASRGAGGVETQYF,TGTGCCAGCAGGGGAGCGGGGGGAGTGGAGACCCAGTACTTC
few,TRBJ1-5,TRBV5-4,.,CASSFEYGQPQHF,TGTGCCAGCAGCTTCGAGTATGGGCAGCCCCAGCATTTT
.,TRBJ2-7,TRBV4-2,TRBD1,CASRPGTGGSYEQYF,TGTGCCAGCAGGCCCGGGACAGGGGGCTCCTACGAGCAGTACTTC
.,TRBJ1-4,TRBV5-5,.,CASSLRGGVIDEKLFF,TGTGCCAGCAGCTTACGCGGGGGCGTCATAGATGAAAAACTGTTTTTT
few,TRBJ2-3,TRBV6-5,TRBD2,CASSLAGGAGDTQYF,TGTGCCAGCAGTTTAGCGGGGGGGGCGGGAGATACGCAGTATTTT